The 3 T cell receptor beta chains reported below all come from one sample, sequenced in a study of T-cell reconstitution after alpha-beta-depleted transplantation in children. For TCRbeta, the library was prepared with unique molecular identifiers. TCRdb redid the calling of the PCR reads with MiXCR, one entry per CDR3 protein. This sample yields around 72,000 distinct CDR3 sequences, of which 4% to 5% are seen a single time; around 18% belongs to the top ten. Sequenced here: PBMCs, mostly from graft donor cells, sampled 180 days after TCRalphabeta/CD19-depleted stem cell transplant. The receptors originated from a boy less than two years old who had a stem cell transplant for acute myeloid leukemia, so the T cells may come from the graft donor.

This clonotype was counted many times. For the CDR3, the DNA is TGTGCCAGCAGCTACAGGGGTCCAGATACGCAGTATTTT. Translating gives CASSYRGPDTQYF. This chain connects TRBV7-3 to TRBJ2-3, with 7 bases matching TRBD1. Germline V gene data show CDR1 as SGHTA and CDR2 as FQGTGA. V was pared by 4 bases and J by 4 bases, with 2 bases of the junction left unmatched. The CDR3 is made up of 13 amino acids.

This clonotype was detected a few times. It may be a read error: a sequence one base away is much more abundant. This chain joins TRBV10-3 and TRBJ2-2; TRBD1 aligns across 11 bases. This CDR3 spans 18 amino acids. Per germline, CDR1 ENHRY and CDR2 SYGVKD. Trimming cost V 5 bases and J 4 bases; bases outside gene matches: 12. The CDR3 here is CAISSSIMGTGGTGELFF. CDR3 DNA: TGTGCCATCAGTTCATCCATTATGGGGACAGGGGGCACCGGGGAGCTGTTTTTT.

This clonotype was found many times. The gene calls are TRBV7-2 and TRBJ1-5; D not certain. This CDR3 has 15 residues. V lost 2 bases to trimming and J lost 2 bases, with 10 bases between them. Germline V gives CDR1 SGHTA, CDR2 FQGNSA. CDR3 bases: TGTGCCAGCAGCTTATCGGGCCCAGGCAATCAGCCCCAGCATTTT. Residues: CASSLSGPGNQPQHF.